These 2 T cell receptor beta chains originate from one sample sequenced in a study of shared clonotypes between healthy human individuals. The table came from immunoSEQ multiplex PCR; TCRdb's copy has only in-frame clones and leaves some out. The table includes some 1 million clones, roughly 80% detected once. Material for sequencing was memory CD4+ T cells sorted from blood. Subset: CD45RA-negative fraction. These receptors originate from a man aged 18-30 years in good health.

This clone came up a few times. V and J are TRBV10-2 and TRBJ2-3, with TRBD1 matching over 10 bases. The CDR3 length is 15 residues. The V gene's germline CDR1 is WSHSY and CDR2 SAAADI. Trimming at V came to 4 bases and at J to 2 bases, leaving 3 bases not matched to a gene. The CDR3: CASSAGTGATDTQYF. For the CDR3, the DNA is TGCGCCAGCAGTGCGGGGACAGGGGCCACAGATACGCAGTATTTT.

DNA of the CDR3: TGTGCCTGGATCAAGACTAGCGGGACGAATGAGCAGTTCTTC. Translation gives CAWIKTSGTNEQFF. The chain couples TRBV30 to TRBJ2-1; 11 bases map to TRBD2. This CDR3 region has 14 residues. Trimming cost V 4 bases and J 7 bases; bases outside gene matches: 6. The germline V gene encodes CDR1 GTSNPN and CDR2 SVGIG (reference sequence).